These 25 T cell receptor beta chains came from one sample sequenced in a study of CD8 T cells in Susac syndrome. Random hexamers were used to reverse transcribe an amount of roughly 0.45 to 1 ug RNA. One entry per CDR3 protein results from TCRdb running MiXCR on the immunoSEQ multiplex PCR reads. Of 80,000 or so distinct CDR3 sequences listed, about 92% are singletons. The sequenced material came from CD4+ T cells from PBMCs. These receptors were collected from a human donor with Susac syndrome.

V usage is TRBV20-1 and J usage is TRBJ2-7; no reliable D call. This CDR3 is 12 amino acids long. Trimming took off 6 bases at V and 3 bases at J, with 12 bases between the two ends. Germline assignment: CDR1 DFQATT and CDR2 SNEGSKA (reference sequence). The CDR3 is CSAKMGGYEQYF. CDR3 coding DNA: TGCAGTGCGAAGATGGGTGGCTACGAGCAGTACTTC.

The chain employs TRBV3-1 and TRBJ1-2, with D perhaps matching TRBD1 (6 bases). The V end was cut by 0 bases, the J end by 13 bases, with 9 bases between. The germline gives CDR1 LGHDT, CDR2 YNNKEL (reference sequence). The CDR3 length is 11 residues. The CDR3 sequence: CASSQEGASTF. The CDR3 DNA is TGTGCCAGCAGCCAAGAGGGGGCGTCCACCTTC.

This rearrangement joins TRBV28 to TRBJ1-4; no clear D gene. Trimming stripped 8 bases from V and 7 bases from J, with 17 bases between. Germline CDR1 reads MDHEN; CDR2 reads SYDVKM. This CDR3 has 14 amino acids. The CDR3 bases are TGTGCCAGCCACAGACCAAGGGCCGGTGAAAAACTGTTTTTT. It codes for CASHRPRAGEKLFF.

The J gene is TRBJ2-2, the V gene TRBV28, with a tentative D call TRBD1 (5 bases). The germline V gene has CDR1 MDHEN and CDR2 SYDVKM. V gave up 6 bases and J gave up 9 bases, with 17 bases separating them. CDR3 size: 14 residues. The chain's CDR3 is CASRRPAGHRELFF. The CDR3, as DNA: TGTGCCAGCAGGCGACCCGCAGGGCACCGGGAGCTGTTTTTT.

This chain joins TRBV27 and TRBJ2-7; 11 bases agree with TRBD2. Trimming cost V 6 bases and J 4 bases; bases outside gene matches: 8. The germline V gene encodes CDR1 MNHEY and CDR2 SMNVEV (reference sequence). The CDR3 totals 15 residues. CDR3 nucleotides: TGTGCCAGCAGCCGTAGCGGGAGGGGGGAGTACGAGCAGTACTTC. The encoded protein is CASSRSGRGEYEQYF.

The CDR3 sequence: CSARAPLRHEQFF. The CDR3 DNA reads TGCAGTGCTAGAGCCCCCCTCCGACATGAGCAGTTCTTC. J is TRBJ2-1 and V is TRBV20-1; D call uncertain. The V end was cut by 1 base, the J end by 8 bases, with 12 bases between. CDR1 is DFQATT, CDR2 SNEGSKA, per germline (reference sequence). The CDR3 contains 13 residues.

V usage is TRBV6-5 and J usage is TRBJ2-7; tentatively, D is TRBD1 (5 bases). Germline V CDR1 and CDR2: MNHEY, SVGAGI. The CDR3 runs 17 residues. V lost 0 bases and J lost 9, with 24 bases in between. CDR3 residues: CASSYSPSLAGDQGQYF. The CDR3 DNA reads TGTGCCAGCAGTTACTCCCCTTCCTTGGCAGGTGATCAGGGGCAGTACTTC.

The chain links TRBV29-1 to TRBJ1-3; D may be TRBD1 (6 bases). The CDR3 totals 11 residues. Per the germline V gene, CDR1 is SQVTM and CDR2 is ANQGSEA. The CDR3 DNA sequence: TGCGGTGGGGGGCCTGGAAACACCATATATTTT. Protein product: CGGGPGNTIYF.

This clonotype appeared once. CDR3 protein: CASSLEVLAGRGAQYF. The CDR3 DNA follows: TGTGCCAGCAGCTTAGAAGTGCTAGCGGGAAGGGGAGCGCAGTATTTT. The chain is built from TRBV7-6 and TRBJ2-3; TRBD2 matches at 9 bases. The ends lost 1 base at V and 10 bases at J; junction bases unmatched: 12. The CDR3 spans 16 residues. CDR1 is SGHVS, CDR2 FNYEAQ, per germline.

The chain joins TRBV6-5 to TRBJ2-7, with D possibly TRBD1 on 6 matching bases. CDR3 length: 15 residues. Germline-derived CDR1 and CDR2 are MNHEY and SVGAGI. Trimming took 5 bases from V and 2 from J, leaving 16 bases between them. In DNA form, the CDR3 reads TGTGCCAGCAGTCGGCAGGGGACCATCCCCTACGAGCAGTACTTC. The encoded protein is CASSRQGTIPYEQYF.

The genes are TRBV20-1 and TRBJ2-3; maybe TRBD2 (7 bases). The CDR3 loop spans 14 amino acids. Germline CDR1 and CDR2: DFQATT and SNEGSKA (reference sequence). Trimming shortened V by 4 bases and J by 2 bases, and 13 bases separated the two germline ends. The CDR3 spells CSAMGGGDTDTQYF. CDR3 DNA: TGCAGTGCTATGGGAGGGGGAGACACAGATACGCAGTATTTT.

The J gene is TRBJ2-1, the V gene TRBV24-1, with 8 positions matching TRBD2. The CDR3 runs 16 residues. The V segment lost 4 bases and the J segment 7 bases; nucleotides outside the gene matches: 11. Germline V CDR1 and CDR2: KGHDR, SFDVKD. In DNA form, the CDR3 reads TGTGCCACCAGTGACCCGACTAGCGAATTATTAAATGAGCAGTTCTTC. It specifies CATSDPTSELLNEQFF.

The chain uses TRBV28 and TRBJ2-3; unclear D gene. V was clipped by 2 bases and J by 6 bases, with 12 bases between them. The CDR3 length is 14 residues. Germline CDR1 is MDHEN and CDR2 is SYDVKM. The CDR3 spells CASSLQGFSDTQYF. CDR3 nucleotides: TGTGCCAGCAGTTTACAAGGGTTTTCCGATACGCAGTATTTT.

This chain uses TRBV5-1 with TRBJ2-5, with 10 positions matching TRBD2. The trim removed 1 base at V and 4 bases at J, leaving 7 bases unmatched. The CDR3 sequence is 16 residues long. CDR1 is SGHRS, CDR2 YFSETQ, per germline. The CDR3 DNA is TGCGCCAGCAGCTTGCAGTCCCGACTAGCGGGAGAGACCCAGTACTTC. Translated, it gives CASSLQSRLAGETQYF. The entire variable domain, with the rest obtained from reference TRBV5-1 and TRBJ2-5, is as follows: KAGVTQTPRYLIKTRGQQVTLSCSPISGHRSVSWYQQTPGQGLQFLFEYFSETQRNKGNFPGRFSGRQFSNSRSEMNVSTLELGDSALYLCASSLQSRLAGETQYFGPGTRLLVL.

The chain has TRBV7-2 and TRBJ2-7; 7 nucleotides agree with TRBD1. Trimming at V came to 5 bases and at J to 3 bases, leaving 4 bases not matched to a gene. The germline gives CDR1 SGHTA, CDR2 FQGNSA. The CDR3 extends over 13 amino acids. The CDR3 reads CASSARQGYEQYF. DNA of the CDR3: TGTGCCAGCAGCGCGAGACAGGGCTACGAGCAGTACTTC.

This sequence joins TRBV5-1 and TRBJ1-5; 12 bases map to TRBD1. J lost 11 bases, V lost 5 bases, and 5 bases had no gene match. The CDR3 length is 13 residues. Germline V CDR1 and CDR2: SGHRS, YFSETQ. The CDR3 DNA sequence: TGCGCCAGCAGGGGGACAGGGGGCTTGACCCAGCATTTT. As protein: CASRGTGGLTQHF.

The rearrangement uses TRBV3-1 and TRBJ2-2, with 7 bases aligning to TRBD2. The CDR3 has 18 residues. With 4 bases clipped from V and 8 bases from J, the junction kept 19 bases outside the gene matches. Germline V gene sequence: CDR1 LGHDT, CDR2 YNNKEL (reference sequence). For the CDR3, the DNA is TGTGCCAGCAGCCGGGTTAGCGTTCGGCTAGCGGCTGGAGGGGAGCTGTTTTTT. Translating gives CASSRVSVRLAAGGELFF.

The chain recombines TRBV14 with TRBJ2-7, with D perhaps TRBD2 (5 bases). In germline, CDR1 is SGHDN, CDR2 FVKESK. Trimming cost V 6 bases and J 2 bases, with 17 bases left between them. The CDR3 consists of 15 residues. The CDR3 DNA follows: TGTGCCAGCAGTCACCCTGGACTCGGAGCCTACGAGCAGTACTTC. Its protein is CASSHPGLGAYEQYF.

The CDR3 reads CASSLASQDTDTQYF. For the CDR3, the DNA is TGTGCCAGCAGCTTAGCGTCTCAGGACACAGATACGCAGTATTTT. V is TRBV7-2 and J is TRBJ2-3, with D unresolved. Germline loops: CDR1 SGHTA, CDR2 FQGNSA. Trimming shortened V by 0 bases and J by 2 bases, and 9 bases separated the two germline ends. CDR3 size: 15 residues.

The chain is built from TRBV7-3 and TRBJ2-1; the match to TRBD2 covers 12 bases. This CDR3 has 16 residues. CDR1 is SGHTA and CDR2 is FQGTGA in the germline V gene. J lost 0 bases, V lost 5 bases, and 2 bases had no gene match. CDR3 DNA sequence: TGTGCCAGCAGCCAGGGACTAGCGGGCTCCTACAATGAGCAGTTCTTC. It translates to CASSQGLAGSYNEQFF.

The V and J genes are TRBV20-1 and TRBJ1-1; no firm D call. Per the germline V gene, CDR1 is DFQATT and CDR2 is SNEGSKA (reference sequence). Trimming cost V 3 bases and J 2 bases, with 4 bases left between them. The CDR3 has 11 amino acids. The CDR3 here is CSARENTEAFF. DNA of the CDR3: TGCAGTGCTAGGGAAAACACTGAAGCTTTCTTT.

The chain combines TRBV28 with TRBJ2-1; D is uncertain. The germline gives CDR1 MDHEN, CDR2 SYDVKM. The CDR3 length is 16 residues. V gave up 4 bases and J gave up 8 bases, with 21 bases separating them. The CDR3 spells CASSYPLRLLSDEQFF. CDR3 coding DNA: TGTGCCAGCAGTTACCCCTTACGCCTATTGTCGGATGAGCAGTTCTTC.

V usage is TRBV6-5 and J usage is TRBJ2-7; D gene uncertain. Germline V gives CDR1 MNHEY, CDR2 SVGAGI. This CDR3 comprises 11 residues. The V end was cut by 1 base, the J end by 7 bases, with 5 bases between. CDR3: CASSYLGEQYF. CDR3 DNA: TGTGCCAGCAGTTACTTAGGGGAGCAGTACTTC.

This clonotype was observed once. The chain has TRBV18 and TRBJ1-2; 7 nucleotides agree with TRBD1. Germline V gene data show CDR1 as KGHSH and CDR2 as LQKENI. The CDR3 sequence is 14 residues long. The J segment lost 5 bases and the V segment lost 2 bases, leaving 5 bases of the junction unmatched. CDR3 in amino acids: CASSPGQEPYGYTF. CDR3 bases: TGTGCCAGCTCACCAGGACAGGAACCTTATGGCTACACCTTC.

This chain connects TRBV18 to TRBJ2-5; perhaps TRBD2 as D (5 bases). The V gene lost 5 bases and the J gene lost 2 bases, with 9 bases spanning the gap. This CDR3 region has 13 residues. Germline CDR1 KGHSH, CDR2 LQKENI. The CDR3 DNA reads TGTGCCAGCTCAGGAGGAGTACAAGAGACCCAGTACTTC. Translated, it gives CASSGGVQETQYF.